The following is a T cell receptor beta chain sequence with its context. The antigen remains undetermined. These data originate in a study of shared clonotypes between healthy human individuals. Study-wide results and caveats: Few donors limited the genetic and exposure-history diversity represented. Estimated richness values were generally larger in naive subsets than in memory subsets. Approximately 5% was the fraction of naive CD4 clonotypes found shared across four donors.

Naive CD8 isolation took CD45RO-negative cells positively selected for CCR7 and excluded terminally differentiated effector memory CD45RA+ cells. Within Nashville, Tennessee resided all donors, each a Caucasian adult. TCRdb's table, derived via immunoSEQ multiplex PCR, lists solely in-frame clones and lacks some. In the table there are 1.5 million to 2.5 million clones, about 95% of which are singletons. V lost 1 base, J lost 7 bases, and 12 bases lay in between. The CDR3 runs 14 residues. Germline assignment: CDR1 SGHDT and CDR2 YYEEEE. The sample was naive CD8+ T cells sorted from blood. This sequence originates from a man younger than 35 in good health. The J gene is TRBJ2-1, the V gene TRBV5-6; no firm D call. The CDR3 nucleotides are TGTGCCAGCAGCTTGCGGTGGTCTTGGAATGAGCAGTTCTTC. Encoded protein: CASSLRWSWNEQFF.